The clone carrying this T cell receptor (beta chain) was found a few times. Antigen unknown. CDR3 length equals 16 residues. In germline, CDR1 is SGHRS, CDR2 YFSETQ. V dropped 5 bases and J dropped 0; count of bases not matched to a gene: 8. This table comes from immunoSEQ multiplex PCR, and its TCRdb copy is limited to in-frame clones, with some not included. The sample comprises 70,000 or so clones, about 70% of which are singletons, and roughly 9% rests with the top ten. This specimen belongs to a study of PD-1 blockade in classical Hodgkin lymphoma. Study-wide findings and caveats: CD4+ TCR diversity, unlike CD8+, climbed significantly by C4D1.

Each patient's relapse followed autologous stem cell transplantation, and brentuximab vedotin exposure varied. This chain connects TRBV5-1 to TRBJ1-1; 9 positions agree with TRBD1. The receptor was derived from a human donor with classical Hodgkin lymphoma. Specimen: peripheral blood mononuclear cells (PBMCs), collected before the second cycle of nivolumab. CDR3 region: CASRRQGEGMNTEAFF. In DNA, the CDR3 is TGCGCCAGCAGACGACAGGGGGAAGGCATGAACACTGAAGCTTTCTTT.